The T cell receptor (beta chain) under discussion was sequenced for a study of blood T cell repertoires in COVID-19. Study summary: The samples span acute and convalescent COVID-19 from the United States, Italy and Spain. Nucleic acid was either cDNA or gDNA, and it came from T cells, B-cell-depleted T cells, or PBMCs.

Original handling: Using reference gene primer amplification, nucleated cell counts were estimated. TCRdb's copy holds only in-frame clones and misses some; the assay was immunoSEQ multiplex PCR. Clone size and the V and J calls come from that table; the DNA yielded D and trimming. This table holds approximately 140,000 clones, roughly 78% found once. The CDR3 runs 16 residues. V lost 1 base, J lost 3 bases, and 8 bases stayed unmatched. Germline V gene data show CDR1 as LGHNA and CDR2 as YSLEER. This clonotype originated in a man aged 55 to 69 with acute or convalescent COVID-19. The sample was peripheral blood. The chain recombines TRBV4-3 with TRBJ1-2, with 7 bases matching TRBD1. The CDR3 DNA reads as TGCGCCAGCAGCCAAGCAGGACAGGACCGCGACTATGGCTACACCTTC. Translated: CASSQAGQDRDYGYTF.